A selection of T cell receptor beta chains follows, all from one sample in a study of patients and donors after allogeneic stem cell transplantation. TCRdb reprocessed the RT-PCR reads via MiXCR and lists one record per CDR3 protein. Among about a million distinct CDR3 sequences, about a sixth were seen once, and the ten largest hold around 5.5%. Material: blood, either unsorted or a sorted T cell fraction (not recorded which). Receptor source: a human donor who was either an allogeneic HSCT recipient or a stem cell or donor lymphocyte infusion donor (not recorded which). It is not recorded whose cells these are; they may come from a transplant donor. Both conserved end residues are part of each CDR3. A D gene is named only where the DNA matches it firmly. Clone size is given for some rows only: seen once, a few or many times, or a class if the clone is expanded.

-	-	TRBV6-5	TRBJ1-2	CASSYSETGIYGYTF	TGTGCCAGCAGTTACTCCGAGACAGGCATTTATGGCTACACCTTC
many	TRBD1	TRBV20-1	TRBJ1-1	CSAPRTGGIPEAFF	TGCAGTGCTCCCAGGACAGGGGGCATCCCTGAAGCTTTCTTT
few	-	TRBV5-6	TRBJ2-3	CASSVGTSDTQYF	TGTGCCAGCAGCGTCGGGACATCAGATACGCAGTATTTT
-	TRBD2	TRBV9	TRBJ2-7	CASSVAGDYEQYF	TGTGCCAGCAGCGTTGCGGGGGACTACGAGCAGTACTTC
-	-	TRBV5-6	TRBJ1-1	CASSLLTVNTEAFF	TGTGCCAGCAGCTTACTTACCGTGAACACTGAAGCTTTCTTT
-	-	TRBV3-1	TRBJ1-6	CASSTRQKNSPLHF	TGTGCCAGCAGCACTCGACAGAAGAATTCACCCCTCCACTTT
-	TRBD1	TRBV24-1	TRBJ2-3	CATSDQDRATTDTQYF	TGTGCCACCAGTGACCAAGACAGGGCGACCACAGATACGCAGTATTTT
-	TRBD2	TRBV20-1	TRBJ2-4	CSARASGNGDIQYF	TGCAGTGCTAGAGCTAGCGGGAACGGGGACATTCAGTACTTC
many	-	TRBV12-3/TRBV12-4	TRBJ1-6	CASSDVGNSPLHF	TGTGCCAGCAGTGATGTTGGGAATTCACCCCTCCACTTT
-	TRBD2	TRBV24-1	TRBJ2-5	CATSEGLQETQYF	TGTGCCACCAGTGAGGGACTACAAGAGACCCAGTACTTC
-	-	TRBV27	TRBJ2-7	CASSFVVMDRNYEQYF	TGTGCCAGCAGTTTCGTCGTGATGGACCGTAACTACGAGCAGTACTTC
-	-	TRBV28	TRBJ2-3	CASRYPLGADTQYF	TGTGCCAGCAGGTACCCCCTTGGAGCAGATACGCAGTATTTT
few	-	TRBV20-1	TRBJ2-7	CSARGIVNEQYF	TGCAGTGCTAGAGGTATCGTAAACGAGCAGTACTTC
-	-	TRBV6-4	TRBJ2-3	CASSARGDTQYF	TGTGCCAGCAGTGCCCGAGGGGATACGCAGTATTTT
-	-	TRBV6-2/TRBV6-3	TRBJ1-5	CASSYVQFYSNQPQHF	TGTGCCAGCAGTTACGTACAGTTCTATAGCAATCAGCCCCAGCATTTT
few	-	TRBV21-1	TRBJ2-1	CASSQYRGRAFYNEQFF	TGTGCCAGCAGCCAATACAGGGGGCGTGCATTTTACAATGAGCAGTTCTTC
many	TRBD2	TRBV5-5	TRBJ2-7	CASSLASGSSYEQYF	TGTGCCAGCAGCTTGGCTAGCGGGAGCTCCTACGAGCAGTACTTC
-	TRBD2	TRBV29-1	TRBJ2-2	CSVETGGSGELFF	TGCAGCGTTGAGACGGGGGGATCCGGGGAGCTGTTTTTT
-	-	TRBV4-1	TRBJ2-5	CASSQGPGPPGETQYF	TGCGCCAGCAGCCAAGGACCCGGGCCCCCAGGGGAGACCCAGTACTTC
-	-	TRBV15	TRBJ2-3	CATSIPGSTDTQYF	TGTGCCACCAGCATTCCGGGGAGCACAGATACGCAGTATTTT
few	-	TRBV27	TRBJ2-7	CASSTASATYEQYF	TGTGCCAGCAGTACGGCTAGCGCAACCTACGAGCAGTACTTC
-	-	TRBV20-1	TRBJ1-4	CSGQSEENEKLFF	TGCAGTGGCCAGTCCGAGGAGAATGAAAAACTGTTTTTT
few	-	TRBV10-2	TRBJ2-1	CASSEPTGPRVF	TGCGCCAGCAGTGAGCCGACTGGACCACGGGTCTTC
many	-	TRBV12-3/TRBV12-4	TRBJ2-5	CASSIGLDKGTQYF	TGTGCCAGCAGTATCGGACTGGACAAAGGGACCCAGTACTTC
few	-	TRBV4-1	TRBJ1-6	CASSQDYGPSSYNSPLHF	TGCGCCAGCAGCCAAGATTACGGTCCGAGCTCCTATAATTCACCCCTCCACTTT
few	-	TRBV5-8	TRBJ2-5	CASSSPGQFGETQYF	TGTGCCAGCAGCTCTCCAGGACAGTTCGGAGAGACCCAGTACTTC
-	-	TRBV11-1	TRBJ2-1	CASSSPLVGETLSYNEQFF	TGTGCCAGCAGCTCCCCACTAGTAGGGGAAACCCTCTCCTACAATGAGCAGTTCTTC
-	-	TRBV25-1	TRBJ2-7	CASSERGALYYEQYF	TGTGCCAGCAGTGAACGGGGTGCACTGTACTACGAGCAGTACTTC
-	TRBD1	TRBV5-1	TRBJ1-1	CASTYHGDSSNTEAFF	TGCGCCAGCACCTACCATGGGGACAGCTCCAACACTGAAGCTTTCTTT
few	TRBD2	TRBV7-2	TRBJ2-2	CASSAAGGTGELFF	TGTGCCAGCAGCGCCGCGGGGGGCACCGGGGAGCTGTTTTTT
few	TRBD1	TRBV7-6	TRBJ1-3	CASSREGAAGNTIYF	TGTGCCAGCAGCCGGGAGGGGGCGGCGGGAAACACCATATATTTT
-	-	TRBV4-1	TRBJ1-1	CASGAAGGADTEAFF	TGCGCCAGCGGGGCGGCCGGGGGCGCAGACACTGAAGCTTTCTTT
few	-	TRBV20-1	TRBJ1-5	CSARRDINQPQHF	TGCAGTGCTAGGAGAGACATCAATCAGCCCCAGCATTTT
-	-	TRBV12-3/TRBV12-4	TRBJ1-5	CASSSRTAQQPQHF	TGTGCCAGCAGTTCTCGGACAGCTCAACAGCCCCAGCATTTT
-	TRBD2	TRBV27	TRBJ2-2	CASSRPLAGGRTGELFF	TGTGCCAGCAGTAGACCTCTAGCGGGAGGTCGGACCGGGGAGCTGTTTTTT
-	TRBD1	TRBV27	TRBJ2-3	CASNDRARDTQYF	TGTGCCAGCAATGACAGGGCCCGAGATACGCAGTATTTT
-	-	TRBV20-1	TRBJ1-1	CSARKRHWMNTEAFF	TGCAGTGCTAGAAAGAGACATTGGATGAACACTGAAGCTTTCTTT
-	-	TRBV4-2	TRBJ1-6	CASSQESVNNSPLHF	TGTGCCAGCAGCCAAGAGAGTGTCAATAATTCACCCCTCCACTTT
few	-	TRBV29-1	TRBJ1-1	CSVEDRGGNTEAFF	TGCAGCGTTGAAGATCGGGGGGGGAACACTGAAGCTTTCTTT
few	-	TRBV14	TRBJ2-4	CASSQRPELAKNIQYF	TGTGCCAGCAGCCAAAGGCCTGAACTAGCCAAAAACATTCAGTACTTC
few	-	TRBV27	TRBJ2-7	CASSPRNTYEQYF	TGTGCCAGCAGTCCGCGCAATACCTACGAGCAGTACTTC
-	TRBD2	TRBV20-1	TRBJ2-3	CSARKAGASTDTQYF	TGCAGTGCTCGAAAAGCGGGAGCCAGCACAGATACGCAGTATTTT
once	TRBD2	TRBV24-1	TRBJ2-3	CATTGGPGPDTQYF	TGTGCCACCACGGGGGGACCGGGCCCTGATACGCAGTATTTT
-	-	TRBV4-1	TRBJ1-1	CASSLRGVLPTEAFF	TGCGCCAGCAGCTTAAGGGGGGTTCTCCCCACTGAAGCTTTCTTT
-	-	TRBV27	TRBJ2-7	CASGHEQYF	TGTGCCAGCGGCCACGAGCAGTACTTC
few	-	TRBV12-3/TRBV12-4	TRBJ2-2	CASRIKNTGELFF	TGTGCCAGCAGAATCAAGAACACCGGGGAGCTGTTTTTT
-	TRBD2	TRBV12-3/TRBV12-4	TRBJ2-5	CASSLTSGIQETQYF	TGTGCCAGCAGTTTGACTAGCGGGATCCAAGAGACCCAGTACTTC
-	TRBD1	TRBV3-1	TRBJ1-1	CASSQTLTGPTEAFF	TGTGCCAGCAGCCAAACATTGACAGGGCCCACTGAAGCTTTCTTT
-	-	TRBV6-2/TRBV6-3	TRBJ1-1	CASRTPLTVAFF	TGTGCCAGCAGGACCCCTCTAACTGTGGCTTTCTTT
-	-	TRBV29-1	TRBJ1-1	CSVLHTEAFF	TGCAGCGTGTTACACACTGAAGCTTTCTTT
-	TRBD2	TRBV27	TRBJ2-1	CASSFGGDNEQFF	TGTGCCAGCAGTTTTGGGGGGGACAATGAGCAGTTCTTC
few	-	TRBV9	TRBJ1-6	CASSPPAGALNSPLHF	TGTGCCAGCAGCCCTCCAGCCGGAGCTCTTAATTCACCCCTCCACTTT
-	-	TRBV5-1	TRBJ2-3	CASSWSDPSTDTQYF	TGCGCCAGCAGCTGGAGCGACCCTAGCACAGATACGCAGTATTTT
-	-	TRBV7-8	TRBJ2-7	CASSLRQVHEQYF	TGTGCCAGCAGCTTACGACAGGTGCACGAGCAGTACTTC
-	-	TRBV6-1	TRBJ1-5	CASSGYRDQPQHF	TGTGCCAGCAGTGGCTACAGGGATCAGCCCCAGCATTTT
few	-	TRBV10-3	TRBJ2-2	CAISEETGNTGELFF	TGTGCCATCAGTGAGGAGACGGGGAACACCGGGGAGCTGTTTTTT
-	-	TRBV5-6	TRBJ2-3	CASSFASIPWGTDTQYF	TGTGCCAGCAGCTTTGCGTCAATCCCGTGGGGCACAGATACGCAGTATTTT